This TCR beta chain was obtained from a study of shared clonotypes between healthy human individuals. General observations from the study: Only a few donors were included, so the genetic and exposure-history diversity represented was limited. Only blood was sampled; tissue repertoires likely differ.

Details on this clone: Its antigen is not identified.

The authors ran the assay at deep level. Profiled with immunoSEQ multiplex PCR; TCRdb holds only in-frame clones, not every one. Among about 480,000 clones listed, 79% were seen once. Trimming cost V 7 bases and J 7 bases, with 14 bases left between them. The length of the CDR3 is 13 residues. CDR1 and CDR2 (germline): SNHLY, FYNNEI. The sequenced sample consisted of PBMCs. V gene TRBV2 combines with J gene TRBJ1-5; TRBD1 might be the D (5 bases). The origin of this receptor is a woman aged 40 to 50 in good health. Some clones in this sample may be carry-over from other donors' samples. The CDR3 is CASTAGTGQPQHF. DNA of the CDR3: TGTGCCAGCACGGCAGGGACGGGGCAGCCCCAGCATTTT.